These T cell receptor beta chains were read from a single sample in a study of beta chain features in type 1 diabetes. Assay: immunoSEQ multiplex PCR; the TCRdb copy retains only in-frame clones and omits some. The table lists about 290,000 clones, about 8% of them singletons. The material sequenced was central memory CD4+ T cells from blood. These receptor sequences come from a woman aged 18-30 years in good health. Both conserved end residues are part of each CDR3. The D gene is left open where the match is weak. A clone size is listed for some rows: how often the clone was seen (once, few, many), or a class if it is expanded.

>TRBD1|TRBJ1-2|TRBV28|.
TGTGCCAGCAGCCCAGGAGGGACAGGGTATGGCTACACCTTC
CASSPGGTGYGYTF
>TRBD1|TRBJ1-5|TRBV4-2|.
TGTGCCAGCAGCCAGGGCCAGGGGGCTGGCAATCAGCCCCAGCATTTT
CASSQGQGAGNQPQHF
>TRBD2|TRBJ2-4|TRBV28|few
TGTGCCAGCAGTCCCGGGGGGGCCAAAAACATTCAGTACTTC
CASSPGGAKNIQYF
>.|TRBJ2-1|TRBV5-4|few
TGTGCCAGCAGCTTCTCCGGGGCGTACATCAATGAGCAGTTCTTC
CASSFSGAYINEQFF
>.|TRBJ2-7|TRBV7-2|few
TGTGCCAGCAGCTTAAGGGCGGACTACGAGCAGTACTTC
CASSLRADYEQYF
>.|TRBJ2-1|TRBV7-9|few
TGTGCCAGCAGCGTGGACGGTTACAATGAGCAGTTCTTC
CASSVDGYNEQFF
>TRBD2|TRBJ2-3|TRBV4-3|many
TGCGCCAGCAGCCCGGGACTAGCGGGAGCTCTTACAGATACGCAGTATTTT
CASSPGLAGALTDTQYF
>TRBD2|TRBJ2-4|TRBV6-6|many
TGTGCGGGCGGGAGTGGGGCCAAAAACATTCAGTACTTC
CAGGSGAKNIQYF
>.|TRBJ2-5|TRBV30|few
TGTGCCTGGAGTGTTGGGGGAGAGACCCAGTACTTC
CAWSVGGETQYF
>.|TRBJ1-1|TRBV29-1|.
TGCAGCGTCAGCTCAGGTTGGGGCATGAGCACTGAAGCTTTCTTT
CSVSSGWGMSTEAFF
>.|TRBJ2-5|TRBV2|few
TGTGCCAGCAGTATCCCGAATCGGGAGACCCAGTACTTC
CASSIPNRETQYF
>.|TRBJ2-5|TRBV4-2|.
TGTGCCAGCAGCCAGCGCCAGGGTCCGGAGACCCAGTACTTC
CASSQRQGPETQYF
>TRBD2|TRBJ2-1|TRBV7-2|.
TGTGCCAGCAGCTCGGGACTAGCGGGAGTTGGTGAGCAGTTCTTC
CASSSGLAGVGEQFF
>.|TRBJ2-1|TRBV5-1|many
TGCGCCAGCAGCTACACGTTCAGCTCCTACAATGAGCAGTTCTTC
CASSYTFSSYNEQFF
>.|TRBJ1-1|TRBV25-1|few
TGTGCCAGCATGCAGTCAGTCACTGAAGCTTTCTTT
CASMQSVTEAFF
>.|TRBJ2-1|TRBV30|few
TGTGCCTGGGATAAGTTGCGGGATTACAATGAGCAGTTCTTC
CAWDKLRDYNEQFF
>.|TRBJ2-1|TRBV14|few
TGTGCCAGCAGCAAGGGACTCCCTAGTGTAACTGAGCAGTTCTTC
CASSKGLPSVTEQFF
>.|TRBJ2-3|TRBV6-6|few
TGTGCCAGCAGGGGAGACGGCACAGATACGCAGTATTTT
CASRGDGTDTQYF
>.|TRBJ2-3|TRBV30|.
TGTGCCTGGAGTGTCGGTCGACAATTAACAGATACGCAGTATTTT
CAWSVGRQLTDTQYF
>.|TRBJ2-5|TRBV25-1|.
TGTGCCAGCAGTGACCCAATCTATCAAGAGACCCAGTACTTC
CASSDPIYQETQYF